These 26 T cell receptor beta chains were sequenced from one sample in a study of T cell repertoires in aging, cancer and after chemotherapy. The template was genomic DNA from peripheral blood, not RNA. A mixed TRB-A/B primer pool amplified rearranged TRB by multiplex touch-down PCR. TCRdb processed the multiplex PCR reads anew with MiXCR; each CDR3 protein has one entry. The table lists fewer than 20,000 distinct CDR3 sequences, roughly 53% of them singletons. The sequencing sample was made of blood. These receptor sequences come from a human donor in good health.

This clonotype was recorded a few times. The chain recombines TRBV19 with TRBJ2-5, with D perhaps TRBD1 (5 bases). V dropped 6 bases and J dropped 2 bases, with 13 bases sitting between them. This CDR3 is built from 14 residues. Germline V gives CDR1 LNHDA, CDR2 SQIVND (reference sequence). CDR3 sequence (DNA): TGTGCCAGTAGCGGATCCGACAGTCAAGAGACCCAGTACTTC. Translating gives CASSGSDSQETQYF.

This clonotype was counted a single time. CDR3 nucleotide sequence: TGTGCCAGCAGTCTGGGTAACTCCTACGAGCAGTACTTC. It encodes CASSLGNSYEQYF. V is TRBV6-5 and J is TRBJ2-7; no reliable D call. The CDR3 is made up of 13 amino acids. The V end was cut by 5 bases, the J end by 0 bases, with 8 bases between. Per the germline V gene, CDR1 is MNHEY and CDR2 is SVGAGI.

The gene calls are TRBV29-1 and TRBJ1-1, with unresolved D. Trimming pared 6 bases from V and 1 base from J, leaving 3 bases between. The CDR3 covers 10 residues. CDR1 and CDR2 (germline): SQVTM, ANQGSEA. In DNA form, the CDR3 reads TGCAGCGTGAAGAACACTGAAGCTTTCTTT. Its protein product is CSVKNTEAFF.

The CDR3 DNA sequence: TGCGCCAGCAGCCAAGACAACGGCGGGTACAATGAGCAGTTCTTC. This sequence encodes CASSQDNGGYNEQFF. V and J are TRBV4-3 and TRBJ2-1; a weak D match, TRBD2 (5 bases). The V and J ends lost 0 bases and 4 bases respectively, with 10 bases between them. Germline V gives CDR1 LGHNA, CDR2 YSLEER. The CDR3 extends over 15 amino acids.

The rearrangement joins TRBV5-5 to TRBJ1-2; a weak D match, TRBD1 (5 bases). The CDR3 runs 14 residues. V lost 3 bases and J lost 6, with 15 bases in between. CDR1 is SGHKS, CDR2 YYEKEE, per germline (reference sequence). The CDR3 DNA reads as TGTGCCAGCAGCTCCGGGACGCCGAGGGATGGCTACACCTTC. It specifies CASSSGTPRDGYTF. Filled out from reference TRBV5-5 and TRBJ1-2, the complete variable domain reads DAGVTQSPTHLIKTRGQQVTLRCSPISGHKSVSWYQQVLGQGPQFIFQYYEKEERGRGNFPDRFSARQFPNYSSELNVNALLLGDSALYLCASSSGTPRDGYTFGSGTRLTVV.

The CDR3 nucleotides read TGTGCCAGCAGCCCTCCTCTTGACTACTCCTACAATGAGCAGTTCTTC. The encoded protein is CASSPPLDYSYNEQFF. The chain combines TRBV11-1 with TRBJ2-1; D is perhaps TRBD2 (5 bases). This CDR3 is 16 amino acids long. In germline, CDR1 is SGHAT, CDR2 FQDESV (reference sequence). V was clipped by 5 bases and J by 0 bases, with 14 bases between them.

The gene calls are TRBV18 and TRBJ2-6, with D unclear. There are 16 residues in the CDR3. Trimming took 6 bases from V and 2 from J, leaving 14 bases between them. CDR1 KGHSH and CDR2 LQKENI come from the germline V gene. The CDR3 coding sequence is TGTGCCAGCTCTCCCACATGGCCCACTGGGGCCAACGTCCTGACTTTC. Translated: CASSPTWPTGANVLTF.

This chain links TRBV10-3 with TRBJ1-1; TRBD1 might be the D (5 bases). CDR1 and CDR2 from the germline V gene are ENHRY and SYGVKD. The CDR3 sequence is 17 residues long. Trimming took 0 bases from V and 4 from J, leaving 18 bases between them. The CDR3 spells CAISESSGAKEFTEAFF. CDR3 DNA sequence: TGTGCCATCAGTGAGTCGAGCGGGGCGAAAGAATTCACTGAAGCTTTCTTT.

Comments on this clonotype: Given a much more abundant clone one base away, this may be a read error. CDR3 DNA: TGTGCCAGTGGGAGGCCGGAACCCACCGGGGAGCTGTTTTTT. It codes for CASGRPEPTGELFF. The rearrangement uses TRBV19 and TRBJ2-2, with D possibly being TRBD2 (6 bases). Germline assignment: CDR1 LNHDA and CDR2 SQIVND (reference sequence). The V end lost 8 bases, the J end lost 4 bases, and 14 bases lay between the germline ends. The CDR3 contains 14 residues.

The V call is TRBV27, the J call TRBJ2-3; D is possibly TRBD2 (6 bases). CDR3 size: 14 residues. Trimming shortened V by 7 bases and J by 3 bases, and 14 bases separated the two germline ends. Germline V gives CDR1 MNHEY, CDR2 SMNVEV (reference sequence). The CDR3 reads CASKEGVGTDTQYF. The CDR3 DNA reads as TGTGCCAGCAAGGAGGGAGTGGGGACAGATACGCAGTATTTT.

V usage is TRBV5-5 and J usage is TRBJ1-2; D not certain. The CDR3 length is 12 residues. V shed 0 bases and J shed 12 bases, with 12 bases lying between them. CDR1 is SGHKS, CDR2 YYEKEE, per germline (reference sequence). Here the CDR3 DNA reads TGTGCCAGCAGCTTGGATTCCCCCTTACACACCTTC. Its protein product is CASSLDSPLHTF.

The chain uses TRBV6-1 and TRBJ1-2; maybe TRBD1 (5 bases). The CDR3 covers 15 residues. Germline V lookup: CDR1 MNHNS, CDR2 SASEGT. The V end lost 2 bases, the J end lost 3 bases, and 13 bases lay between the germline ends. CDR3 in amino acids: CASSELGGAHYGYTF. The CDR3 nucleotides are TGTGCCAGCAGTGAACTGGGCGGGGCACACTATGGCTACACCTTC.

The chain has TRBV12-3 or TRBV12-4 and TRBJ2-7; D is possibly TRBD2 (6 bases). V dropped 3 bases and J dropped 3 bases, with 12 bases sitting between them. There are 14 residues in the CDR3. CDR3 bases: TGTGCCAGCAGTTTGACGGGAGATATCTACGAGCAGTACTTC. It yields the protein CASSLTGDIYEQYF.

The chain has TRBV27 and TRBJ2-5; D call uncertain. The CDR3 extends over 14 amino acids. V lost 6 bases to trimming and J lost 5 bases, with 16 bases between them. From germline, CDR1 is MNHEY and CDR2 SMNVEV (reference sequence). In DNA form, the CDR3 reads TGTGCCAGCAGCCGGGTCCCGAAGTTGGAGACCCAGTACTTC. Protein product: CASSRVPKLETQYF.

V is TRBV24-1 and J is TRBJ2-3, with 8 bases aligning to TRBD2. The V gene's germline CDR1 is KGHDR and CDR2 SFDVKD. The CDR3 is 14 residues long. J lost 2 bases, V lost 4 bases, and 1 base had no gene match. CDR3 nucleotides: TGTGCCACCAGTGAAGCGGGGGACACAGATACGCAGTATTTT. Its translation: CATSEAGDTDTQYF.

In DNA form, the CDR3 reads TGTGTCAGTAGTCCGGGACTAGCGGAGTACAATGAGCAGTTCTTC. Amino acid sequence: CVSSPGLAEYNEQFF. V usage is TRBV12-3 or TRBV12-4 and J usage is TRBJ2-1, with 11 bases matching TRBD2. This CDR3 spans 15 amino acids.

J is TRBJ2-5 and V is TRBV11-1; no clear D. Germline V gene data show CDR1 as SGHAT and CDR2 as FQDESV (reference sequence). This CDR3 is 15 amino acids long. Trimming took off 0 bases at V and 1 base at J, with 9 bases between the two ends. This chain's CDR3 is CASSLARLGQETQYF. The DNA of the CDR3 is TGTGCCAGCAGCTTAGCCCGGTTAGGCCAAGAGACCCAGTACTTC.

This clonotype qualifies as medium-sized. The rearrangement uses TRBV29-1 and TRBJ2-3; D is perhaps TRBD1 (5 bases). The CDR3 sequence is 12 residues long. The germline V and J ends were trimmed by 4 bases and 2 bases, with 7 bases remaining between them. The germline CDR1 and CDR2 sequences are SQVTM and ANQGSEA. The CDR3 nucleotides read TGCAGCGTTGGCAGGGCCACAGATACGCAGTATTTT. It translates to CSVGRATDTQYF.

The chain uses TRBV5-4 and TRBJ2-7, with TRBD1 matching over 8 bases. Germline V gene lookup returns CDR1 SGHNT and CDR2 YYREEE (reference sequence). This CDR3 has 14 amino acids. V lost 4 bases, J lost 5 bases, and 8 bases stayed unmatched. The CDR3 DNA sequence: TGTGCCAGCAGCACCCACAGGGGGAACAACGAGCAGTACTTC. This encodes CASSTHRGNNEQYF. The full variable domain, its missing parts supplied by reference TRBV5-4 and TRBJ2-7, is ETGVTQSPTHLIKTRGQQVTLRCSSQSGHNTVSWYQQALGQGPQFIFQYYREEENGRGNFPPRFSGLQFPNYSSELNVNALELDDSALYLCASSTHRGNNEQYFGPGTRLTVT.

Relative to its sample, this clonotype is medium-sized. The chain employs TRBV6-2 or TRBV6-3 and TRBJ2-1, with TRBD2 matching 8 bases. Germline assignment: CDR1 MNHEY and CDR2 SVGEGT. CDR3 length: 15 residues. With 0 bases clipped from V and 7 bases from J, the junction kept 5 bases outside the gene matches. The CDR3 nucleotides are TGTGCCAGCAGTTACTCACGGGAGGGCGGGAATGAGCAGTTCTTC. Translated, it gives CASSYSREGGNEQFF.

The chain is built from TRBV27 and TRBJ2-7, with a tentative D call TRBD1 (5 bases). V dropped 6 bases and J dropped 0 bases, with 15 bases sitting between them. The CDR3 totals 15 residues. Germline CDR1 is MNHEY and CDR2 is SMNVEV (reference sequence). As DNA, the CDR3 is TGTGCCAGCAGGAATGACCAGGGAAGCTCCTACGAGCAGTACTTC. This codes for CASRNDQGSSYEQYF.

The V gene is TRBV13, the J gene TRBJ2-1; 9 bases map to TRBD2. Per germline, CDR1 PRHDT and CDR2 FYEKMQ (reference sequence). Unmatched junction bases numbered 12, after V lost 1 base and J lost 8 bases. This CDR3 region has 17 residues. Here the CDR3 reads CASSLVGGLAGTHEQFF. The CDR3 coding sequence is TGTGCCAGCAGCTTAGTTGGGGGCCTAGCGGGAACCCATGAGCAGTTCTTC. Using reference TRBV13 and TRBJ2-1 for the parts outside the CDR3, the full variable domain is AAGVIQSPRHLIKEKRETATLKCYPIPRHDTVYWYQQGPGQDPQFLISFYEKMQSDKGSIPDRFSAQQFSDYHSELNMSSLELGDSALYFCASSLVGGLAGTHEQFFGPGTRLTVL.

This chain connects TRBV27 to TRBJ2-6; no clear D gene. The CDR3 covers 13 residues. Germline V gene data show CDR1 as MNHEY and CDR2 as SMNVEV (reference sequence). V lost 8 bases and J 0 bases, leaving 5 bases between the germline ends. CDR3 DNA: TGTGCCAGCCGAAACTCTGGGGCCAACGTCCTGACTTTC. As protein: CASRNSGANVLTF.

The genes are TRBV12-3 or TRBV12-4 and TRBJ1-2; D remains unclear. Trimming cost V 2 bases and J 4 bases, with 8 bases left between them. This CDR3 contains 13 residues. The CDR3: CASSLSVIYGYTF. DNA for the CDR3: TGTGCCAGCAGTTTATCGGTGATCTATGGCTACACCTTC.

This clonotype is judged medium-sized (0.01 to 0.1%). The chain recombines TRBV29-1 with TRBJ2-1, with a weak D call TRBD2 (6 bases). Germline CDR1 is SQVTM and CDR2 is ANQGSEA. Trimming removed 7 bases from V and 5 bases from J, with 12 bases in between. The length of the CDR3 is 12 residues. The CDR3 bases are TGCAGCGCCATTGGCGGGAACAATGAGCAGTTCTTC. Its translation is CSAIGGNNEQFF.

The chain employs TRBV6-5 and TRBJ2-3, with D unclear. CDR3 length equals 13 residues. Germline assignment: CDR1 MNHEY and CDR2 SVGAGI. V lost 0 bases, J lost 1 base, and 2 bases lay in between. CDR3 loop: CASSYSGTDTQYF. The DNA of the CDR3 is TGTGCCAGCAGTTACTCGGGCACAGATACGCAGTATTTT.